This TCR beta chain was sequenced during a study of blood T cell repertoires in COVID-19. Whole-study context: Specimens from acute and convalescent COVID-19 originated in the United States, Italy and Spain. Sample material is recorded as cDNA or gDNA derived from T cells, B-cell-depleted T cells, or PBMCs.

Looked up from germline, CDR1 is SGHTA and CDR2 is FQGTGA. The CDR3 runs 16 residues. Trimming stripped 1 base from V and 0 bases from J, with 10 bases between. Per the original methods: Counts of nucleated cells, estimated from reference gene primer amplification, were obtained. Sequenced by immunoSEQ multiplex PCR; TCRdb stores in-frame clones only, minus some. That table gives V, J and clone size, and the DNA gave D and trimming. This sample carries roughly 180,000 clones, roughly three quarters of them seen once, and the ten largest clones take around 8.9%. V is TRBV7-3 and J is TRBJ2-1, with D maybe TRBD2 (6 bases). The source is a woman between 50 and 59 years old with active or convalescent COVID-19. Specimen: peripheral blood. The chain's CDR3 is CASSLMGLASYNEQFF. For the CDR3, the DNA is TGTGCCAGCAGCTTAATGGGACTCGCCTCCTACAATGAGCAGTTCTTC.